This record covers a single T cell receptor beta chain. As yet, its antigen is unknown. These data originate in a study of a mutant IDH1 vaccine in newly diagnosed glioma. Whole-study context: In some groups vaccination began 4-6 weeks post-radiotherapy; others received it with temozolomide. Of treated patients, roughly 62% were men and roughly 40% women, averaging roughly 40 years.

Method: immunoSEQ multiplex PCR; TCRdb's copy keeps in-frame clones and lacks some. Here the sample spans tens of thousands of clones, about 87% being singletons. Sample time point: week 23, last vaccination. The vaccine gave 300 ug of a 20-mer mutant IDH1 peptide subcutaneously per dose. The V gene's germline CDR1 is SGHAT and CDR2 FQDESV (reference sequence). Trimming removed 3 bases from V and 2 bases from J, with 10 bases in between. The CDR3 runs to 14 residues. General study findings and limits: Across multiple MHC alleles, 80% to 95% of patients had vaccine-induced responses.

The chain carries TRBV11-1 and TRBJ2-5; the D gene is possibly TRBD1 (5 bases). This clonotype originated in a man aged 18 to 35 with glioma. The sequenced sample was PBMCs, obtained from a glioma patient whose treatment included an IDH1 peptide vaccine. This CDR3 reads CASSFRVGQETQYF. As DNA, the CDR3 is TGTGCCAGCAGCTTCAGGGTTGGGCAAGAGACCCAGTACTTC.